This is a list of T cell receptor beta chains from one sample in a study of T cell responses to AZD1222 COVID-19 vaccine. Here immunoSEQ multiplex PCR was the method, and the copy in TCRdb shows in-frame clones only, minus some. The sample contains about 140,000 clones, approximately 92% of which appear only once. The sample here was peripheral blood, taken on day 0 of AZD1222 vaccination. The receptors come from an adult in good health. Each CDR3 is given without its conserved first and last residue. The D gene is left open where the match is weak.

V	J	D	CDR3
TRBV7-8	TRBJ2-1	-	ASSLGGGKREQF
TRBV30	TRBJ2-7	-	AWSERAGAYEQY
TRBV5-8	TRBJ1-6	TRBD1	ASSRTGVPSNSPLH
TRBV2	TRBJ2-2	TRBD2	ASTILAGHAPRHRGAV
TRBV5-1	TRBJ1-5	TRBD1	ASSLGTGLGDQPQH
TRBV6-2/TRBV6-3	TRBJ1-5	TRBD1	ASSRGQGRQPQH
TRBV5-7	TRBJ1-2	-	ASSFEATDGCSNYGYT
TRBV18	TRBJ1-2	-	ASSPGGAGLDYGYT
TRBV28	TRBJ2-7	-	ASSNPGAPYEQY
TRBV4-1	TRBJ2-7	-	ASSQGTSTYEQY
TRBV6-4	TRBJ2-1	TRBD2	ASSDGTSAREQF
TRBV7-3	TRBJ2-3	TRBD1	ASSSQGATDTQY
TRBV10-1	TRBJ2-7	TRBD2	ASSESGLAGVYEQY
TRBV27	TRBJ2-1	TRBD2	ASSKTGTSVFNEQF
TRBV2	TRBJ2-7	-	ASSPKYEQY
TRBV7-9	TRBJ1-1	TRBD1	ASSLPDRGTEAF
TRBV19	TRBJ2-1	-	ASSIIGTGLNEQF
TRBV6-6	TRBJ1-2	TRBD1	ASSTRTGNYGYT
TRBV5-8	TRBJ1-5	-	ASSLAPDYSNQPQH
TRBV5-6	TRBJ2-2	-	ASSWTDWNTGELF
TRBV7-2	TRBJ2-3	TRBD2	ASSLTRLAGGSDTQY
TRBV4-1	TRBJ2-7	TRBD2	ASSQEPSGGRYEQY
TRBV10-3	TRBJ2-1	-	AIREGGGVDEQF
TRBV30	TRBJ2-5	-	ACAEGLRETQY
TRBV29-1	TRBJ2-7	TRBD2	SAAAGPPSYEQY
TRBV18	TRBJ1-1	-	ASSPAGPTEAF
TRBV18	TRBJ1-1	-	ASSPQGTLLNTEAF
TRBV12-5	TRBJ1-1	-	ASGLPHTEAF
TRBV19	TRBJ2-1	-	ASSPPGYGRYNEQF
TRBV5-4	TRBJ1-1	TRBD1	ASSFGTVTEAF
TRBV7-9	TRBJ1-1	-	ASSLASQGNTEAF
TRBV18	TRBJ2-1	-	ASSPPAGTTVNEQF
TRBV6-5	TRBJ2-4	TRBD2	ASSGGGGKNIQY
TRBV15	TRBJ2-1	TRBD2	ATSSTSGITYNEQF
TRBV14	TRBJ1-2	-	ASSQYNSDGYT